Only a few counts were recorded for the clone carrying this T cell receptor (beta chain). Its antigen is not known. The sample originates from a study of T-cell memory formation after mild COVID-19. Study-level background: TCR clusters were mostly confined to one donor each.

Broader study findings: Later expanders leaned toward CD4+, whereas clones contracting from day 15 to 85 were balanced CD4/CD8.

This CDR3 region has 13 residues. CDR1 is MNHNS, CDR2 SASEGT, per germline. The germline V and J ends were trimmed by 3 bases and 9 bases, with 12 bases remaining between them. After 5'RACE with constant-segment primers, TCR alpha and TCR beta cDNA libraries carrying sample barcodes and UMIs were obtained. A single record per CDR3 protein comes from TCRdb applying MiXCR to the 5' RACE reads. The table records about 240,000 distinct CDR3 sequences, roughly 9.4% of them present only once. The sequencing input was PBMCs or a T cell subset sorted from them (not recorded which). This chain connects TRBV6-1 to TRBJ1-5; D is undetermined. The TCR originated in a man aged 18 to 29 who had mild COVID-19 (a few samples of this study predate the infection). Cell type and time point are not known. The CDR3 is CASSEDPVRPQHF. The CDR3 coding sequence is TGTGCCAGCAGTGAGGATCCCGTACGGCCCCAGCATTTT.